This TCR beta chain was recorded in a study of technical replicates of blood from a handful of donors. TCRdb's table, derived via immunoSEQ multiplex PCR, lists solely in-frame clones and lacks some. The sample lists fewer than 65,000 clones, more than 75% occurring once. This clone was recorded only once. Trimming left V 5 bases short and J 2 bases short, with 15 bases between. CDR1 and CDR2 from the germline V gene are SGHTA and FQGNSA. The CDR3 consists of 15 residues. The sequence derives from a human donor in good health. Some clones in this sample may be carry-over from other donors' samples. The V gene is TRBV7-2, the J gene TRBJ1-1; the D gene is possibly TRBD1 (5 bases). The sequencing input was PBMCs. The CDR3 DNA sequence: TGTGCCAGCAGCCAAAGCATACAGGTTAACACTGAAGCTTTCTTT. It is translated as CASSQSIQVNTEAFF.